The clone carrying this TCR beta chain appeared once. Its antigen remains unidentified. Time point indicated: baseline pretreatment blood. Treatment defined: 15 Gy SBRT to primary tumor, nephrectomy 4 weeks later. The tumor was a clear cell renal cell carcinoma. The data originate from a study of radiation and T cells in renal cell carcinoma. About the study: Nephrectomy followed 15 Gy stereotactic body radiation by 4 weeks.

CDR3 size: 15 residues. Germline CDR1 is MNHEY and CDR2 is SVGAGI. Germline trimming cut 0 bases from V and 4 bases from J; bases unmatched to any gene: 3. Measured with immunoSEQ multiplex PCR; TCRdb has only the in-frame clones, and not every one. The table has approximately 51,000 clones, around 83% seen once; the top ten hold about 33%. Broader study findings: Top tumor clonotypes rose in blood 2 weeks post-radiation, then contracted. No pretreatment tumor biopsies were available for baseline clonotypes.

The sample consisted of blood, taken from a patient whose treatment included radiotherapy and nephrectomy. The V call is TRBV6-5, the J call TRBJ1-2, with 9 positions matching TRBD1. The origin of this receptor is a woman between 65 and 79 years old with renal cell carcinoma. The CDR3 DNA reads as TGTGCCAGCAGTTACTCGAAGGGACAGGGCTATGGCTACACCTTC. Its translation is CASSYSKGQGYGYTF.